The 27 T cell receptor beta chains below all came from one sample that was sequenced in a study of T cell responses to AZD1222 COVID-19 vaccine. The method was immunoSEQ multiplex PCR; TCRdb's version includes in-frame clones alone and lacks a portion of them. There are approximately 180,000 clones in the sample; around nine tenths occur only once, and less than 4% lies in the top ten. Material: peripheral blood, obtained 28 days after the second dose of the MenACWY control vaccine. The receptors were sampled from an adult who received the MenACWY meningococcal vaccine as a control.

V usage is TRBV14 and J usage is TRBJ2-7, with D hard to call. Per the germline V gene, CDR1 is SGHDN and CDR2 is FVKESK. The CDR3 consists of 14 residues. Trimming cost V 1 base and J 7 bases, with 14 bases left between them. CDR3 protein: CASSQGPITDEQYF. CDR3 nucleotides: TGTGCCAGCAGCCAAGGGCCTATCACGGATGAGCAGTACTTC.

This CDR3 is CASSFTGGRTEAFF. CDR3 sequence (DNA): TGTGCCAGCAGTTTCACAGGGGGAAGGACTGAAGCTTTCTTT. The chain uses TRBV28 and TRBJ1-1; 8 bases are a match to TRBD1. The germline CDR1 and CDR2 sequences are MDHEN and SYDVKM. The CDR3 extends over 14 amino acids. V gave up 3 bases and J gave up 5 bases; unmatched junction bases: 5.

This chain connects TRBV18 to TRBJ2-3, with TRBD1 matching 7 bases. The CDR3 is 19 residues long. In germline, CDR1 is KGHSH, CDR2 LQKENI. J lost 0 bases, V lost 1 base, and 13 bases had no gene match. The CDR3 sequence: CASSPRVQGLFSSTDTQYF. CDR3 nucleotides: TGTGCCAGCTCACCACGTGTACAGGGGTTGTTCTCTAGCACAGATACGCAGTATTTT.

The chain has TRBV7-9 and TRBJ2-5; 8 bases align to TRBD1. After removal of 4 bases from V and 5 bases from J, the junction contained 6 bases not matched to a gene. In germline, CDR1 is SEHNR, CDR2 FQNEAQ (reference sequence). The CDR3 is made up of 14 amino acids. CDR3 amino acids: CASSSRTGWETQYF. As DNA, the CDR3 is TGTGCCAGCAGCTCCAGGACAGGGTGGGAGACCCAGTACTTC.

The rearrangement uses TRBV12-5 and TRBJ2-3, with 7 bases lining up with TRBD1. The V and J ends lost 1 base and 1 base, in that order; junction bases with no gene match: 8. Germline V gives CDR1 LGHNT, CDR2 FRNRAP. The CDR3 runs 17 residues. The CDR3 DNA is TGTGCTAGTGGTTTGGGTACGACAGGGCTAGGCACAGATACGCAGTATTTT. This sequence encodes CASGLGTTGLGTDTQYF.

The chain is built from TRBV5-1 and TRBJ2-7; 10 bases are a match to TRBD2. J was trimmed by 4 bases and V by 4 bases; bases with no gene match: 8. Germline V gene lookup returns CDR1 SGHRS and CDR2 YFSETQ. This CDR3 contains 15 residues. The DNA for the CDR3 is TGCGCCAGCAGCGCAACCGGGACTAGCGTATACGAGCAGTACTTC. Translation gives CASSATGTSVYEQYF.

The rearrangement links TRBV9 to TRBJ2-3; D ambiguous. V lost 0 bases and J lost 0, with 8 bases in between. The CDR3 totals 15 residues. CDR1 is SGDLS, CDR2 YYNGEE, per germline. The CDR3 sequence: CASSVGAVSTDTQYF. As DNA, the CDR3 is TGTGCCAGCAGCGTAGGGGCAGTTAGCACAGATACGCAGTATTTT.

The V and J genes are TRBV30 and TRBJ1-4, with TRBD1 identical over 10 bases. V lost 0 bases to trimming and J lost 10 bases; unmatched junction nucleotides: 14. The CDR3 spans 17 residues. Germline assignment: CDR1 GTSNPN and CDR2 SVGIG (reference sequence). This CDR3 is CAWSVPPSGTGDVKLFF. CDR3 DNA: TGTGCCTGGAGTGTACCACCATCCGGGACAGGGGACGTAAAACTGTTTTTT.

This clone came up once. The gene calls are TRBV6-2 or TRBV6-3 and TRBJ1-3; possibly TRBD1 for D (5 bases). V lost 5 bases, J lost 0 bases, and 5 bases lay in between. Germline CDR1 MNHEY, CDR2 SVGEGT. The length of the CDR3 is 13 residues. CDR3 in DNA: TGTGCCAGCAGTACAGGCTCTGGAAACACCATATATTTT. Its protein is CASSTGSGNTIYF.

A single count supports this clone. Here the CDR3 DNA reads TGTGCCAGCAGCCTGGCACCGGAAGTGCGGGATCAGCCCCAGCATTTT. Its protein product is CASSLAPEVRDQPQHF. The genes are TRBV7-9 and TRBJ1-5; D call uncertain. Germline V gene sequence: CDR1 SEHNR, CDR2 FQNEAQ (reference sequence). The CDR3 extends over 16 amino acids. Trimming took off 5 bases at V and 5 bases at J, with 19 bases between the two ends.

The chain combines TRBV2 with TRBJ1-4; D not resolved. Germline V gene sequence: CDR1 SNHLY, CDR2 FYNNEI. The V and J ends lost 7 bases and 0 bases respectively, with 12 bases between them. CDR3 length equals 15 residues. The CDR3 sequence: CASNKELATNEKLFF. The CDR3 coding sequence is TGTGCCAGCAATAAGGAGTTAGCAACTAATGAAAAACTGTTTTTT.

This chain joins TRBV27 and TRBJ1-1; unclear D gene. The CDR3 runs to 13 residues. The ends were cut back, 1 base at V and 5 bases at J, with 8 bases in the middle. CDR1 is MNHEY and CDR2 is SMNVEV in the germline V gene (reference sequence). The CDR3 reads CASSLWRETEAFF. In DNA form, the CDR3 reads TGTGCCAGCAGTTTATGGAGAGAAACTGAAGCTTTCTTT.

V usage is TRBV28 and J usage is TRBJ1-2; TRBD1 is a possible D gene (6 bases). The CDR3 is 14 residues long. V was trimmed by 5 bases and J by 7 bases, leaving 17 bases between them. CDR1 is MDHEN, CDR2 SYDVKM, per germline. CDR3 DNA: TGTGCCAGCAGTGAGGCCGACAGGAGTGTTGGCTACACCTTC. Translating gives CASSEADRSVGYTF.

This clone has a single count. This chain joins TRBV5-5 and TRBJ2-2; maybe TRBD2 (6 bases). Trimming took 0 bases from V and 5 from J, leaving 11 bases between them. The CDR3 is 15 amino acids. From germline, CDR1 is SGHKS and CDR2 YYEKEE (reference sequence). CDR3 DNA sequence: TGTGCCAGCAGCTTGGCGGGACTTTTGACCGGGGAGCTGTTTTTT. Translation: CASSLAGLLTGELFF.

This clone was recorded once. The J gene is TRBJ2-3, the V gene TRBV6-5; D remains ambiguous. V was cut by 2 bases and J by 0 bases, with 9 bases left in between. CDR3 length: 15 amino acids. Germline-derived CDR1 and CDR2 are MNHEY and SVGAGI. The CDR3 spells CASSYGDASTDTQYF. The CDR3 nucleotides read TGTGCCAGCAGTTACGGTGACGCTAGCACAGATACGCAGTATTTT.

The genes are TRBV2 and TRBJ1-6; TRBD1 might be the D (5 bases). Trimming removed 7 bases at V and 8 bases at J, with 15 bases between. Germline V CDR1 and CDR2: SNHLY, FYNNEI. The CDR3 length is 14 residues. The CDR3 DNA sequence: TGTGCCAGCATTTTAGGGGATGGAGATTCACCCCTCCACTTT. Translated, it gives CASILGDGDSPLHF.

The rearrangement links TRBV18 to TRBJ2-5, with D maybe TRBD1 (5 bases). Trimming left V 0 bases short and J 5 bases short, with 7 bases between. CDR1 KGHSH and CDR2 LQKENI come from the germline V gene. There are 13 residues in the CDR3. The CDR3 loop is CASSPPGDETQYF. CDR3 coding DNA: TGTGCCAGCTCACCACCAGGGGATGAGACCCAGTACTTC. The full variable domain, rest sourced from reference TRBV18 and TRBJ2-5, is NAGVMQNPRHLVRRRGQEARLRCSPMKGHSHVYWYRQLPEEGLKFMVYLQKENIIDESGMPKERFSAEFPKEGPSILRIQQVVRGDSAAYFCASSPPGDETQYFGPGTRLLVL.

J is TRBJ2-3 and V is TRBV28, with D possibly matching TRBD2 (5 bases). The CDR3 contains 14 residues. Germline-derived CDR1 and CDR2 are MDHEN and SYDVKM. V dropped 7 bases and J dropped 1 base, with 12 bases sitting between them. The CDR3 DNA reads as TGTGCCAGCACCTTGGGGAGCGGCACAGATACGCAGTATTTT. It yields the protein CASTLGSGTDTQYF. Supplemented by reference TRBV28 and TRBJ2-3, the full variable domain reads DVKVTQSSRYLVKRTGEKVFLECVQDMDHENMFWYRQDPGLGLRLIYFSYDVKMKEKGDIPEGYSVSREKKERFSLILESASTNQTSMYLCASTLGSGTDTQYFGPGTRLTVL.

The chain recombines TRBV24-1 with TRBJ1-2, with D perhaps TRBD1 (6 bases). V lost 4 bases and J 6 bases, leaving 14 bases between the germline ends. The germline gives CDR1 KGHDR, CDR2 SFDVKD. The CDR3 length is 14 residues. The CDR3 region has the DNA TGTGCCACCAGTGACCCCGGACAGCCGAATGGCTACACCTTC. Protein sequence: CATSDPGQPNGYTF.

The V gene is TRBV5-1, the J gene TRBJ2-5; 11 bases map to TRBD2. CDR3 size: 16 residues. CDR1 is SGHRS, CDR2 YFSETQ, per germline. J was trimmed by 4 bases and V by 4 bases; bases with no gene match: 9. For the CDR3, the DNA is TGCGCCAGCAGCGCAGGGACTAGCGGCTGGGGAGAGACCCAGTACTTC. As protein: CASSAGTSGWGETQYF. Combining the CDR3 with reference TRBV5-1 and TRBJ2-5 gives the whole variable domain KAGVTQTPRYLIKTRGQQVTLSCSPISGHRSVSWYQQTPGQGLQFLFEYFSETQRNKGNFPGRFSGRQFSNSRSEMNVSTLELGDSALYLCASSAGTSGWGETQYFGPGTRLLVL.

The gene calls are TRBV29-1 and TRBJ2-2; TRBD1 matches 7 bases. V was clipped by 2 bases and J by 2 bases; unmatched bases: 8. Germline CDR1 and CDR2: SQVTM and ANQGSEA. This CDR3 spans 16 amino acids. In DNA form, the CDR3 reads TGCAGCGTTGAAAACAGGGGTCCCTCTAACACCGGGGAGCTGTTTTTT. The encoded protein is CSVENRGPSNTGELFF.

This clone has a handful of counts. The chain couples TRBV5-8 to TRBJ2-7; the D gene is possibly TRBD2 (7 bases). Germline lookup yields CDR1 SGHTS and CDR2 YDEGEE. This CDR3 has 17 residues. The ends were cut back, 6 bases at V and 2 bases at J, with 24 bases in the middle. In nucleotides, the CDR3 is TGTGCCAGCAACCTGCTGCGGGGGCCGCGGGGGACCTACGAGCAGTACTTC. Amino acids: CASNLLRGPRGTYEQYF.

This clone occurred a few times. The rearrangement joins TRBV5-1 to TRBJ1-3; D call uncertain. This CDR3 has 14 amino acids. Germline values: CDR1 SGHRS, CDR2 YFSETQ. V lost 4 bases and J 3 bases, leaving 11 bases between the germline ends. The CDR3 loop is CASSPEGSGNTIYF. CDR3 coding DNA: TGCGCCAGCAGCCCCGAGGGCAGTGGAAACACCATATATTTT.

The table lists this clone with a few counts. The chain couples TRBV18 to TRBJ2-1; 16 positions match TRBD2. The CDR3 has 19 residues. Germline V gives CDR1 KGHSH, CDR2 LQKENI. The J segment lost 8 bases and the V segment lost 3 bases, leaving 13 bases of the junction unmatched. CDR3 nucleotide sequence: TGTGCCAGCTCACCCTTGGGACTAGCGGGGGGGACCCGAGGGGATGAGCAGTTCTTC. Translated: CASSPLGLAGGTRGDEQFF.

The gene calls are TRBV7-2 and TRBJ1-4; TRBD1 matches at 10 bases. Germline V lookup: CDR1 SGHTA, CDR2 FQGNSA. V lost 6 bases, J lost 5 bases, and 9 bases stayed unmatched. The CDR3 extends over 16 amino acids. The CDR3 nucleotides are TGTGCCAGCAGATCTTTGCCGACAGGGGGCAATGAAAAACTGTTTTTT. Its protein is CASRSLPTGGNEKLFF.

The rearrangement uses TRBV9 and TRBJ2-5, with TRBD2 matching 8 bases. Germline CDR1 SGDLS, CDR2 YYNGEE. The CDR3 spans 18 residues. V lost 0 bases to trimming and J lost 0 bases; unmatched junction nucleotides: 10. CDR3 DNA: TGTGCCAGCAGCGTAGACGCGGAGGAGCGGGGGTACCAAGAGACCCAGTACTTC. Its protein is CASSVDAEERGYQETQYF.

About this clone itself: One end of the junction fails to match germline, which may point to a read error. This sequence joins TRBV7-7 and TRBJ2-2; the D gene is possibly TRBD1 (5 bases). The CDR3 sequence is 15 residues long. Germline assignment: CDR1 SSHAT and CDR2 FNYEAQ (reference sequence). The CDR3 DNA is TGTGCTAGCAGCTTAGGGCTGGGGCGAAGCGGGGAGCTGTTTTTT. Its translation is CASSLGLGRSGELFF.